The T cell receptor beta chain described here comes from a study of control samples from healthy donors and cancer patients. A single count supports this clone. The data were produced by immunoSEQ multiplex PCR, yet TCRdb's version contains in-frame clones alone and is incomplete. Among tens of thousands of clones listed, roughly 93% were seen once. The V and J ends lost 0 bases and 7 bases respectively, with 12 bases between them. The CDR3 totals 15 residues. CDR1 and CDR2 (germline): SGHAT, FQNNGV. This TCR derives from a woman aged 40 to 50 with lung cancer. The rearrangement joins TRBV11-2 to TRBJ1-4, with D hard to call. Sequenced material: PBMCs. CDR3 bases: TGTGCCAGCAGCTTAGATCTGGGCCAGAGTGAAAAACTGTTTTTT. Translation: CASSLDLGQSEKLFF.